Following are 8 T cell receptor beta chains from one sample sequenced in a study of cytomegalovirus exposure and HLA in healthy donors. The PCR had 60 Vbeta and 13 Jbeta primers. The table came from immunoSEQ multiplex PCR; TCRdb's copy has only in-frame clones and leaves some out. This sample's table has around 210,000 clones. The sample was PBMCs. Receptors originate from a woman younger than 45 in good health and CMV-seropositive.

The chain is built from TRBV5-4 and TRBJ2-2; possibly TRBD2 for D (6 bases). V was pared by 3 bases and J by 3 bases, with 15 bases between. Per germline, CDR1 SGHNT and CDR2 YYREEE (reference sequence). There are 16 residues in the CDR3. CDR3 amino acids: CASSWLLPGDTGELFF. The DNA for the CDR3 is TGTGCCAGCAGCTGGCTTTTGCCGGGAGACACCGGGGAGCTGTTTTTT.

This sequence joins TRBV6-5 and TRBJ1-1, with 10 positions matching TRBD1. The J segment lost 3 bases and the V segment lost 2 bases, leaving 3 bases of the junction unmatched. Germline values: CDR1 MNHEY, CDR2 SVGAGI. This CDR3 contains 15 residues. The CDR3 coding sequence is TGTGCCAGCAGTTACGGGGGACAGGGGCACACTGAAGCTTTCTTT. It codes for CASSYGGQGHTEAFF.

Regarding this clone: The junction departs from the called germline gene at one end, perhaps through a read error. The J gene is TRBJ2-7, the V gene TRBV5-8; 8 bases match TRBD2. Germline V lookup: CDR1 SGHTS, CDR2 YDEGEE. The CDR3 consists of 16 residues. CDR3 residues: CASSRYSGEISYERYF. CDR3 DNA sequence: TGTGCCAGCAGCCGTTATAGCGGGGAAATCTCCTACGAGCGGTACTTC.

DNA of the CDR3: TGCGCCAGCAGCGACAGGGGTGGGAATACCGGGGAGCTGTTTTTT. Residues: CASSDRGGNTGELFF. The chain joins TRBV5-1 to TRBJ2-2; 8 nucleotides line up with TRBD1. Trimming removed 4 bases from V and 5 bases from J; junction bases left unmatched: 7. Looked up from germline, CDR1 is SGHRS and CDR2 is YFSETQ. The CDR3 covers 15 residues.

The J gene is TRBJ1-1, the V gene TRBV6-1; 8 nucleotides match TRBD1. The CDR3 is 13 amino acids. With 6 bases clipped from V and 5 bases from J, the junction kept 5 bases outside the gene matches. Per germline, CDR1 MNHNS and CDR2 SASEGT. The DNA of the CDR3 is TGTGCCAGCAGGTTTTACAGGGGGACTGAAGCTTTCTTT. This translates into CASRFYRGTEAFF.

The chain combines TRBV7-9 with TRBJ2-2; D unresolved. This CDR3 is built from 12 residues. V lost 2 bases, J lost 7 bases, and 5 bases lay in between. CDR1 is SEHNR and CDR2 is FQNEAQ in the germline V gene (reference sequence). The CDR3 region is CASSLISGELFF. For the CDR3, the DNA is TGTGCCAGCAGCTTAATTAGCGGGGAGCTGTTTTTT.

The chain has TRBV4-1 and TRBJ2-7; no clear D gene. The CDR3 has 15 amino acids. Trimming pared 1 base from V and 3 bases from J, leaving 13 bases between. CDR1 and CDR2 from the germline V gene are MGHRA and YSYEKL. The CDR3 spells CASSQGRQRVYEQYF. The CDR3 DNA is TGCGCCAGCAGCCAAGGGCGGCAGAGAGTCTACGAGCAGTACTTC.

The V call is TRBV30, the J call TRBJ2-7; 9 nucleotides line up with TRBD2. Germline V gives CDR1 GTSNPN, CDR2 SVGIG (reference sequence). Losses at the gene ends were 7 bases for V and 3 bases for J; bases not matched to a gene: 7. This CDR3 contains 13 residues. The CDR3 DNA sequence: TGTGCCTTTTCCGGGACTAGCATCTACGAGCAGTACTTC. Amino acid sequence: CAFSGTSIYEQYF.